By share, the clone carrying this T cell receptor (delta chain) ranks as medium-sized. Other DNA sequences in the sample encode the same CDR3. TCRdb reprocessed the reads using CATT. This table holds approximately 3,200 delta-chain clones, roughly 50% found once. Per germline, CDR1 GEAIGNYY and CDR2 EKD. Trimming removed 4 bases from V and 0 bases from J; junction bases left unmatched: 14. There are 18 residues in the CDR3. These data are taken from a study of gamma-delta chains in newborns, infants, children. The overall study: Microbial exposure reportedly drives polyclonal innate γδ T cell expansion after birth.

The chain is built from TRDV2 and TRDJ1; 9 bases are shared with TRDD3. This clonotype was sampled from a child who received the measles vaccine. The specimen sequenced was blood. The CDR3 protein is CACEFLTTGGAYTDKLIF. In nucleotides, the CDR3 is TGTGCCTGTGAATTCCTAACGACTGGGGGAGCTTACACCGATAAACTCATCTTT.